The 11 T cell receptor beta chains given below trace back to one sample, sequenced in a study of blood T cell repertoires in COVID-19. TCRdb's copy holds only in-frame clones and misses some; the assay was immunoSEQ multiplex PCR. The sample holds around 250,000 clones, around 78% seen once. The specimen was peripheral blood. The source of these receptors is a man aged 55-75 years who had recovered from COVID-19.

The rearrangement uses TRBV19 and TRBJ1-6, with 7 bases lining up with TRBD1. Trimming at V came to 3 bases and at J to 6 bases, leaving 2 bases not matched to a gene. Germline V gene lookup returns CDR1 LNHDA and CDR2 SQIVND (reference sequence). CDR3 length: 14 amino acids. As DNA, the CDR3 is TGTGCCAGTAGTATTAACAGGGGTAATTCACCCCTCCACTTT. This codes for CASSINRGNSPLHF.

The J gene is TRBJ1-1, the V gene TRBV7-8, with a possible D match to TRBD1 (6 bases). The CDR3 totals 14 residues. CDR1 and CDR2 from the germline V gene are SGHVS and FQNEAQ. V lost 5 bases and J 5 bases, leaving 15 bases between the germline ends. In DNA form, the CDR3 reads TGTGCCAGCAGCCCGTGGACAGTGGCTACTGAAGCTTTCTTT. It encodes CASSPWTVATEAFF.

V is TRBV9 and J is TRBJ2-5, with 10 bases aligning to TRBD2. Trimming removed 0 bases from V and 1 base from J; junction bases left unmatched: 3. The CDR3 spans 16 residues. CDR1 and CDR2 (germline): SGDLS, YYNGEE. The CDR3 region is CASSVGVAGGQETQYF. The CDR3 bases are TGTGCCAGCAGCGTAGGGGTAGCGGGGGGCCAAGAGACCCAGTACTTC.

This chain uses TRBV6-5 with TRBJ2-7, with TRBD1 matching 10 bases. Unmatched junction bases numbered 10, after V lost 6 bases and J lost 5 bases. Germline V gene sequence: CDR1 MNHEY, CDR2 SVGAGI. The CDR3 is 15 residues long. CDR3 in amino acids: CASRETGTGVNEQYF. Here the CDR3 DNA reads TGTGCCAGCAGGGAGACCGGGACAGGGGTTAACGAGCAGTACTTC.

CDR3 nucleotides: TGCAGCACCCGACAGGGTAGCTCCTACAATGAGCAGTTCTTC. Translated: CSTRQGSSYNEQFF. This chain links TRBV29-1 with TRBJ2-1; 7 bases map to TRBD1. V gave up 8 bases and J gave up 0 bases; unmatched junction bases: 7. Germline CDR1 reads SQVTM; CDR2 reads ANQGSEA. This CDR3 comprises 14 residues.

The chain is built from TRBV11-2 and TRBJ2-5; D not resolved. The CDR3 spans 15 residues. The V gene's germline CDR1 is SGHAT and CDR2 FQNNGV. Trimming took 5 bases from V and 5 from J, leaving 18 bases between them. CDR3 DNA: TGTGCCAGCAGCGCTGCCCCACTTTCACGGGAGACCCAGTACTTC. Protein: CASSAAPLSRETQYF.

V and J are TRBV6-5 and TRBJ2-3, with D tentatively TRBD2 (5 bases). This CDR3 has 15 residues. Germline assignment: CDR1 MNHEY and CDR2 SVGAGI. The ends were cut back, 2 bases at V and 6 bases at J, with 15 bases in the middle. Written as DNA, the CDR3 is TGTGCCAGCAGTTACGAGGGCGGGCTCGGGGATACGCAGTATTTT. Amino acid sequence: CASSYEGGLGDTQYF.

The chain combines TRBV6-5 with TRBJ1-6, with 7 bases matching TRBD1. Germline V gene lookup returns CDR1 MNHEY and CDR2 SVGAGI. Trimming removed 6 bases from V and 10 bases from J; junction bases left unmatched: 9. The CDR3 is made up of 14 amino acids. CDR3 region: CASRQQGSGSPLHF. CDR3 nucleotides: TGTGCCAGCAGACAACAGGGGAGTGGATCACCCCTCCACTTT.

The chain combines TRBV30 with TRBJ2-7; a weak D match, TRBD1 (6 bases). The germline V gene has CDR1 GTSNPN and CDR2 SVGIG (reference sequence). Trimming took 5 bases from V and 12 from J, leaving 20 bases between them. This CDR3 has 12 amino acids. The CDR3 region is CAWSPLNRVRYF. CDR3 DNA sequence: TGTGCCTGGTCACCACTCAACAGGGTACGGTACTTC.

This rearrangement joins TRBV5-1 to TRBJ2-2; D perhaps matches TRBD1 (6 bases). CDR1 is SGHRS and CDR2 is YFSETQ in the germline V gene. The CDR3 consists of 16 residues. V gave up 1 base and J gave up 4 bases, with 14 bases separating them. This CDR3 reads CASSLSTGTGTGELFF. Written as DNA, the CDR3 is TGCGCCAGCAGCTTGAGCACAGGGACCGGCACCGGGGAGCTGTTTTTT. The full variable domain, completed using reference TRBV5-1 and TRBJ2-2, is KAGVTQTPRYLIKTRGQQVTLSCSPISGHRSVSWYQQTPGQGLQFLFEYFSETQRNKGNFPGRFSGRQFSNSRSEMNVSTLELGDSALYLCASSLSTGTGTGELFFGEGSRLTVL.

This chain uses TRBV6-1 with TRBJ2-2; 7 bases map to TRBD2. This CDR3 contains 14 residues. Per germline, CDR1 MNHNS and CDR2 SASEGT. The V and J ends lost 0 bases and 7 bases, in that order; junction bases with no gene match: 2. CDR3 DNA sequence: TGTGCCAGCAGTGAAGCGCGCGGGGGCGGGGAGCTGTTTTTT. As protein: CASSEARGGGELFF.